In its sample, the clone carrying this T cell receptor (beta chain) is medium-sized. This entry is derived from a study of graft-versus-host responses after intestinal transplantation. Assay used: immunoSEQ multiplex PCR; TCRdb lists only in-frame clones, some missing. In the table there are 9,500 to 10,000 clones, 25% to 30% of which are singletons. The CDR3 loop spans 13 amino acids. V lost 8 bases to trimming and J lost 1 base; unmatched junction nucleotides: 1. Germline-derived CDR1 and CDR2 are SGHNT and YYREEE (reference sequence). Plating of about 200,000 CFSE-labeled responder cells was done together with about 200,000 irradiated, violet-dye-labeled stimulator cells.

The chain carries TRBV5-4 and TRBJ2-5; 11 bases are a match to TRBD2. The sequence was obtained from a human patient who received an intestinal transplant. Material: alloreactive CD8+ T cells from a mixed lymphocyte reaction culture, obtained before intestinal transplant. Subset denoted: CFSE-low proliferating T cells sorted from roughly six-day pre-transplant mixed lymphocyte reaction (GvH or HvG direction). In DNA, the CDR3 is TGTGCCAGTACTAGCGGGGGCCAAGAGACCCAGTACTTC. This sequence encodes CASTSGGQETQYF. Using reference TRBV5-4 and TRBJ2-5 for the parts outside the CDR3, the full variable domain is ETGVTQSPTHLIKTRGQQVTLRCSSQSGHNTVSWYQQALGQGPQFIFQYYREEENGRGNFPPRFSGLQFPNYSSELNVNALELDDSALYLCASTSGGQETQYFGPGTRLLVL.